Sequencing of this TCR beta chain was carried out in a study of cytomegalovirus exposure and HLA in healthy donors. Germline V gives CDR1 MNHNS, CDR2 SASEGT. The junction had 9 bases not matched to a gene; V was cut back by 2 bases and J by 13 bases. CDR3 length: 15 amino acids. This PCR relied on a set of 60 Vbeta primers and 13 Jbeta primers. Assay: immunoSEQ multiplex PCR; the TCRdb copy retains only in-frame clones and omits some. Of about 180,000 clones listed, around 78% were seen once; the top ten hold under 2%. Sequenced sample: PBMCs. This chain uses TRBV6-1 with TRBJ1-6, with 9 bases that match TRBD1. The receptor was isolated from a man aged 18 to 30 in good health and CMV-seronegative. CDR3: CASSESGQGSAPLHF. Here the CDR3 DNA reads TGTGCCAGCAGTGAATCGGGACAGGGAAGCGCCCCCCTCCACTTT.